This T cell receptor beta chain appears in the sequencing data of a study of Graves' ophthalmopathy and Graves' hyperthyroidism. The authors amplified TCR beta CDR3 regions, and they did so from RNA transcripts for repertoire sequencing. Second-round multiplex PCR came after first-round RT-PCR with HTBI primers. TCRdb used MiXCR to reprocess the multiplex PCR reads, holding one entry per CDR3 protein. The sample records over a million distinct CDR3 sequences, about 40% being singletons. The CDR3 is made up of 14 amino acids. Unmatched junction bases numbered 7, after V lost 3 bases and J lost 4 bases. Germline V CDR1 and CDR2: DFQATT, SNEGSKA (reference sequence).

The chain combines TRBV20-1 with TRBJ2-7; TRBD1 matches 9 bases. The sequence derives from an adult man with Graves' hyperthyroidism. The source material was peripheral blood or thyroid tissue (not recorded which). CDR3 loop: CSASRGQGTYEQYF. In nucleotides, the CDR3 is TGCAGTGCTAGCCGAGGACAGGGGACTTACGAGCAGTACTTC.